This T cell receptor beta chain emerged from a study of blood T cell repertoires in COVID-19 (dated by TCRdb to the early 2020s). With regard to the full study: Samples from collaborators originated in the United States, Italy and Spain and spanned both the acute and convalescent phases of COVID-19. The material from the prospective study consisted of cDNA or gDNA derived from T cells, B-cell-depleted T cells, or PBMCs. The dataset comprised deeply sampled blood TCRbeta repertoires from subjects exposed to, actively infected with, or recovered from COVID-19. The repertoires were released in a freely available public database meant as a resource for research on the immune response to SARS-CoV-2. Samples were obtained from the ongoing ImmuneRACE study (first 160 participants) and from about 1,300 subjects provided by 6 global collaborators. A de-identified subject ID, COVID-19 status, age in years and sex were almost always included in the sample metadata. HLA class I and class II types, where available, came from metadata supplied by the sample provider rather than from assay-based typing.

Whole blood was collected in K2EDTA tubes by collaborating institutions according to the institutions' own protocols. Collaborator samples were shipped for TCRbeta analysis as frozen whole blood, isolated PBMCs, or DNA extracted from either sample type. Study-level results and caveats: The amount of clinical and demographic metadata varied by source and participant and was provided uncurated.

Looking up the germline V gene yields CDR1 MDHEN and CDR2 SYDVKM. The cysteine opens and the phenylalanine closes a CDR3 of 16 amino acids. Only the CDR3 DNA is retained, 48 bases long and in frame from the first base. Deletion took 5 bases off V and 1 base off J, with a span of 17 bases between the germline ends. With regard to this clone: The antigen this receptor binds is unknown. Base qualities are not provided; no much larger clone lies one nucleotide away.

TCRbeta CDR3 regions were amplified from genomic DNA using the immunoSEQ Assay, a bias-controlled multiplex PCR. The study's processing was this. Nucleated cell counts per sample were estimated from amplification of reference gene primers within the assay. To quantify the absolute abundance of each unique TCRbeta CDR3 rearrangement, sequence reads were collapsed and filtered. For each sample, productive Simpson clonality was calculated by taking the square root of Simpson's diversity index across productive rearrangements. Not all clones reach the TCRdb copy of this immuneACCESS table, which keeps in-frame sequences only. Checked studies attribute under half of the gap to unresolved V genes and leave the rest unexplained. V, J and clone size are those of that table, while D and trimming were read from the DNA. This sample gives roughly 250,000 clones in total; about 81% of them show up just once. Approximately 13% of the sample comes from the top ten.

Source material: peripheral blood. The V and J genes are TRBV28 and TRBJ1-2, with the D gene call left open. The TCR originated in a woman aged 60-75 years with active or convalescent COVID-19. This receptor has the CDR3 CASSGGPTSDNYGYTF. The DNA sequence follows: TGTGCCAGCAGTGGCGGTCCAACTTCTGATAACTATGGCTACACCTTC.